This T cell receptor beta chain came from a study of blood T cell repertoires in COVID-19. Study-wide background: Material from acute and convalescent COVID-19 was sourced from the United States, Italy and Spain. T cells, B-cell-depleted T cells, or PBMCs supplied cDNA or gDNA.

Per the study methods: Amplification of reference gene primers provided the estimated nucleated cell counts. TCRdb keeps only in-frame clones here, not all; method: immunoSEQ multiplex PCR. V and J calls and clone size follow that table, whereas D and trimming were derived from the DNA. The table records approximately 140,000 clones, 80% to 90% of them present only once. Looked up from germline, CDR1 is MNHEY and CDR2 is SVGEGT. This CDR3 comprises 13 residues. Trimming pared 2 bases from V and 6 bases from J, leaving 10 bases between. While infection was still active, Seattle patients were enrolled and then followed longitudinally.

The clonotype was recovered from a woman aged 55 to 70 with COVID-19, enrolled during active disease. Sequencing used peripheral blood. This chain uses TRBV6-2 or TRBV6-3 with TRBJ1-2; D might be TRBD1 (5 bases). CDR3 amino acids: CASSYPDINGYTF. The CDR3 region has the DNA TGTGCCAGCAGTTACCCGGACATAAATGGCTACACCTTC.